Below are 31 T cell receptor beta chains sequenced from a single sample in a study of monozygotic twins with inflammatory bowel disease. TCRdb derives one entry per CDR3 protein from the 5' RACE reads, leaving out DNA. In all, the sample yields 300,000 to 400,000 distinct CDR3 sequences. The sequenced material came from blood. Source of these receptors: a human donor with ulcerative colitis or Crohn's disease, or a healthy co-twin of an affected twin (not recorded which).

V is TRBV5-1 and J is TRBJ2-3. Germline-derived CDR1 and CDR2 are SGHRS and YFSETQ. The CDR3 totals 14 residues. CDR3 in amino acids: CASSLSDIRDTQYF.

The V and J genes are TRBV15 and TRBJ2-1; TCRdb reports TRBD2, a call that lacks DNA to check it against. This CDR3 is 14 amino acids long. Germline-derived CDR1 and CDR2 are LNHNV and YYDKDF (reference sequence). This chain's CDR3 is CATSRDLRRGEQFF.

The genes are TRBV12-3 or TRBV12-4 and TRBJ2-2; the TCRdb call, TRBD1, lacks DNA for checking. The CDR3 is 12 amino acids. This CDR3 is CASTRGDGELFF.

The rearrangement joins TRBV20-1 to TRBJ2-1; checking the TCRdb D call of TRBD2 is not possible without DNA. This CDR3 spans 12 amino acids. The germline V gene encodes CDR1 DFQATT and CDR2 SNEGSKA (reference sequence). The CDR3 region is CSATVLGNEQFF.

Here the CDR3 reads CASSFLQGGHQPQHF. The V and J genes are TRBV28 and TRBJ1-5; lacking DNA, the TRBD1 call made by TCRdb goes unchecked. The CDR3 spans 15 residues. Germline V gene lookup returns CDR1 MDHEN and CDR2 SYDVKM.

The chain carries TRBV28 and TRBJ2-2; checking the TCRdb D call of TRBD1 is not possible without DNA. The CDR3 runs 15 residues. Germline V lookup: CDR1 MDHEN, CDR2 SYDVKM. The CDR3 loop reads CASSLSPVRVGELFF.

The V and J genes are TRBV5-1 and TRBJ2-7; TCRdb gives TRBD1 as the D gene, but with no DNA this cannot be confirmed. Germline V gene data show CDR1 as SGHRS and CDR2 as YFSETQ. CDR3 size: 14 residues. The chain's CDR3 is CASSRGQGGGEQYF.

V is TRBV20-1 and J is TRBJ2-3; TCRdb picks TRBD2, but there is no DNA to check that call. The CDR3 contains 13 residues. Germline V lookup: CDR1 DFQATT, CDR2 SNEGSKA (reference sequence). CDR3 residues: CSAKRGSTDTQYF.

The genes are TRBV20-1 and TRBJ2-5; the TRBD1 assignment by TCRdb is unverifiable without DNA. CDR1 is DFQATT and CDR2 is SNEGSKA in the germline V gene (reference sequence). This CDR3 has 13 amino acids. The CDR3 spells CSAFSRDGETQYF.

This chain connects TRBV27 to TRBJ1-2; TCRdb gives TRBD1 as the D gene, but with no DNA this cannot be confirmed. The CDR3 runs to 15 residues. The germline gives CDR1 MNHEY, CDR2 SMNVEV (reference sequence). The CDR3 sequence is CASSLTPGQRYGYTF.

J is TRBJ2-3 and V is TRBV20-1; TCRdb outputs TRBD2, but without DNA this stays unchecked. CDR3 size: 13 residues. The germline gives CDR1 DFQATT, CDR2 SNEGSKA (reference sequence). CDR3 loop: CALAGGNTDTQYF.

This chain connects TRBV5-1 to TRBJ2-7. Looked up from germline, CDR1 is SGHRS and CDR2 is YFSETQ. CDR3 length: 16 residues. The CDR3 region is CASSLATGSLNYEQYF.

The chain links TRBV7-2 to TRBJ2-2; TCRdb outputs TRBD1, but without DNA this stays unchecked. This CDR3 is 16 amino acids long. The germline V gene encodes CDR1 SGHTA and CDR2 FQGNSA. CDR3 region: CASSPGVQRNTGELFF. Together with reference TRBV7-2 and TRBJ2-2, the CDR3 gives the full variable domain: GAGVSQSPSNKVTEKGKDVELRCDPISGHTALYWYRQSLGQGLEFLIYFQGNSAPDKSGLPSDRFSAERTGGSVSTLTIQRTQQEDSAVYLCASSPGVQRNTGELFFGEGSRLTVL.

The chain uses TRBV15 and TRBJ1-3. From germline, CDR1 is LNHNV and CDR2 YYDKDF (reference sequence). The CDR3 length is 18 residues. The CDR3 protein is CATSRASAGRLNGNTIYF.

The J gene is TRBJ2-7, the V gene TRBV30; TCRdb designates TRBD1, a call that cannot be tested without DNA. Germline V gene data show CDR1 as GTSNPN and CDR2 as SVGIG (reference sequence). The CDR3 consists of 15 residues. The chain's CDR3 is CAWSDRNRDFGEQYF.

V and J are TRBV2 and TRBJ2-7; lacking DNA, the TRBD1 call made by TCRdb goes unchecked. The CDR3 has 15 amino acids. Germline lookup yields CDR1 SNHLY and CDR2 FYNNEI. CDR3 region: CASSAPGTGAKEQYF.

This sequence joins TRBV10-3 and TRBJ2-1; TCRdb's D call of TRBD1 is untestable without DNA. The germline gives CDR1 ENHRY, CDR2 SYGVKD. The CDR3 contains 13 residues. This chain's CDR3 is CAIMAGGLNEQFF.

The V call is TRBV29-1, the J call TRBJ1-2; TCRdb indicates TRBD1, and absent DNA this call remains unverified. Germline CDR1 SQVTM, CDR2 ANQGSEA. The CDR3 spans 13 residues. The CDR3 loop reads CSARGGNYYGYTF.

V usage is TRBV7-9 and J usage is TRBJ2-1; TCRdb calls TRBD1, which cannot be checked without DNA. The length of the CDR3 is 17 residues. Germline V gene lookup returns CDR1 SEHNR and CDR2 FQNEAQ (reference sequence). The CDR3 loop is CASSLGVGDRRTNEQFF. The full variable domain, completed using reference TRBV7-9 and TRBJ2-1, is DTGVSQNPRHKITKRGQNVTFRCDPISEHNRLYWYRQTLGQGPEFLTYFQNEAQLEKSRLLSDRFSAERPKGSFSTLEIQRTEQGDSAMYLCASSLGVGDRRTNEQFFGPGTRLTVL.

The chain joins TRBV11-2 to TRBJ2-7; TCRdb's D call, TRBD1, is unchecked because there is no DNA. The V gene's germline CDR1 is SGHAT and CDR2 FQNNGV. The CDR3 totals 14 residues. CDR3 loop: CASSWDRVSNEQYF.

The J gene is TRBJ2-4, the V gene TRBV4-3; TCRdb's D call, TRBD2, is unchecked because there is no DNA. Germline CDR1 LGHNA, CDR2 YSLEER. The CDR3 has 17 amino acids. The CDR3 spells CASSSSGGSGAKNIQYF.

The genes are TRBV11-2 and TRBJ2-1. The CDR3 runs 12 residues. Germline-derived CDR1 and CDR2 are SGHAT and FQNNGV. CDR3 in amino acids: CASSLEHNEQFF. Looking up the rest from reference TRBV11-2 and TRBJ2-1 gives the full variable domain: EAGVAQSPRYKIIEKRQSVAFWCNPISGHATLYWYQQILGQGPKLLIQFQNNGVVDDSQLPKDRFSAERLKGVDSTLKIQPAKLEDSAVYLCASSLEHNEQFFGPGTRLTVL.

V and J are TRBV12-3 or TRBV12-4 and TRBJ2-1; the D gene TCRdb calls, TRBD1, cannot be checked with no DNA. This CDR3 contains 16 residues. The CDR3 here is CASSWDRDYSYNEQFF.

The chain is built from TRBV24-1 and TRBJ1-1; the TRBD1 assignment by TCRdb is unverifiable without DNA. The V gene's germline CDR1 is KGHDR and CDR2 SFDVKD. The CDR3 covers 13 residues. The CDR3 sequence is CATSDSRGTEAFF.

The chain is built from TRBV5-5 and TRBJ2-2; the TCRdb D gene call, TRBD1, has no DNA to confirm it. The germline V gene encodes CDR1 SGHKS and CDR2 YYEKEE (reference sequence). The CDR3 extends over 13 amino acids. The CDR3: CASIRREIGELFF. Together with reference TRBV5-5 and TRBJ2-2, the CDR3 gives the full variable domain: DAGVTQSPTHLIKTRGQQVTLRCSPISGHKSVSWYQQVLGQGPQFIFQYYEKEERGRGNFPDRFSARQFPNYSSELNVNALLLGDSALYLCASIRREIGELFFGEGSRLTVL.

The chain recombines TRBV14 with TRBJ2-2. From germline, CDR1 is SGHDN and CDR2 FVKESK. The CDR3 sequence is 15 residues long. The CDR3 loop reads CASSQVRAATGELFF.

The chain uses TRBV10-3 and TRBJ1-5. The CDR3 covers 14 residues. The V gene's germline CDR1 is ENHRY and CDR2 SYGVKD. Here the CDR3 reads CASKGEPLGGPQHF.

V and J are TRBV3-1 and TRBJ1-1. This CDR3 has 14 residues. In germline, CDR1 is LGHDT, CDR2 YNNKEL (reference sequence). CDR3 sequence: CASSRRDMNTEAFF. The variable domain in full, completed from reference TRBV3-1 and TRBJ1-1, reads DTAVSQTPKYLVTQMGNDKSIKCEQNLGHDTMYWYKQDSKKFLKIMFSYNNKELIINETVPNRFSPKSPDKAHLNLHINSLELGDSAVYFCASSRRDMNTEAFFGQGTRLTVV.

The rearrangement joins TRBV10-3 to TRBJ1-4; TCRdb selects TRBD1, and the lack of DNA leaves this call unchecked. CDR3 length: 14 amino acids. Looked up from germline, CDR1 is ENHRY and CDR2 is SYGVKD. CDR3 sequence: CAISGDTQVEKLFF.

This chain connects TRBV6-5 to TRBJ1-6. Per the germline V gene, CDR1 is MNHEY and CDR2 is SVGAGI. The CDR3 has 13 residues. CDR3 sequence: CASMSQNNSPLHF.

The V call is TRBV20-1, the J call TRBJ2-7; TCRdb reports TRBD2, a call that lacks DNA to check it against. Germline V CDR1 and CDR2: DFQATT, SNEGSKA (reference sequence). CDR3 length: 14 residues. The CDR3 here is CSASPLAGAYEQYF.